This T cell receptor beta chain was sequenced in a study of T cell repertoires in cytomegalovirus infection. In this sample, this clonotype turned up a few times. Its matching antigen is unknown. In TCRdb, the reads were re-called with MiXCR into one record per CDR3 protein. The sample yields under 200,000 distinct CDR3 sequences, about a fifth seen once. V lost 3 bases, J lost 4 bases, and 15 bases lay in between. CDR1 is LNHDA and CDR2 is SQIVND in the germline V gene (reference sequence). This CDR3 spans 15 amino acids. The source was CD8+ T cells from cultured PBMCs, collected from culture after CMV antigen stimulation. This chain connects TRBV19 to TRBJ1-1, with D maybe TRBD1 (5 bases). This clonotype was obtained from a human donor in good health (CMV status not recorded). Some clones in this sample may be carry-over from other donors' samples. Here the CDR3 reads CASSMGEGVGTEAFF. The CDR3 DNA is TGTGCCAGTAGTATGGGAGAAGGGGTGGGCACTGAAGCTTTCTTT.